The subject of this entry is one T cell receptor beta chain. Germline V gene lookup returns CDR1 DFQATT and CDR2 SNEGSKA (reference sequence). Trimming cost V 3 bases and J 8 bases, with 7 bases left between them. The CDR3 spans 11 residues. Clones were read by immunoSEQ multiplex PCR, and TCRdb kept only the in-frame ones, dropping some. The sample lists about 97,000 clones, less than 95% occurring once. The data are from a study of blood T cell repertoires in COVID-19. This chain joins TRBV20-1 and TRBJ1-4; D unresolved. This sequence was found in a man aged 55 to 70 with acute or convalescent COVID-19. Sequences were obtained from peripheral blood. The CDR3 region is CSARRGEKLFF. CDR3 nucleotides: TGCAGTGCTAGGAGAGGGGAAAAACTGTTTTTT.